A single sample is the source of the 28 T cell receptor beta chains below, sequenced in a study of monozygotic twins with inflammatory bowel disease. TCRdb reprocessed the 5' RACE reads; each CDR3 protein has one entry and no DNA is given. Found here are approximately 400,000 distinct CDR3 sequences; the top ten clones hold about 2.6%. Sequencing was done on a sample of blood. These receptors were collected from a human donor with ulcerative colitis or Crohn's disease, or a healthy co-twin of an affected twin (not recorded which).

The chain links TRBV28 to TRBJ1-5. The CDR3 totals 13 residues. Germline V lookup: CDR1 MDHEN, CDR2 SYDVKM. CDR3 region: CASSLRPRQPQHF.

This chain connects TRBV5-5 to TRBJ2-2; TCRdb's D call of TRBD1 is untestable without DNA. The germline V gene has CDR1 SGHKS and CDR2 YYEKEE (reference sequence). The CDR3 runs 16 residues. CDR3: CASSYLTGVGTGELFF.

V usage is TRBV7-3 and J usage is TRBJ2-1; the TRBD1 assignment by TCRdb is unverifiable without DNA. Germline V lookup: CDR1 SGHTA, CDR2 FQGTGA. The CDR3 totals 15 residues. This CDR3 reads CASSLSPGQGREQFF.

The chain carries TRBV29-1 and TRBJ1-1; TCRdb outputs TRBD1, but without DNA this stays unchecked. CDR3 length: 13 residues. Germline CDR1 and CDR2: SQVTM and ANQGSEA. CDR3 sequence: CSVNGGRNTEAFF.

J is TRBJ2-3 and V is TRBV18. This CDR3 is built from 14 residues. CDR1 is KGHSH and CDR2 is LQKENI in the germline V gene. The CDR3 reads CASSPVHGTDTQYF. Drawing the rest from reference TRBV18 and TRBJ2-3, the complete variable domain is NAGVMQNPRHLVRRRGQEARLRCSPMKGHSHVYWYRQLPEEGLKFMVYLQKENIIDESGMPKERFSAEFPKEGPSILRIQQVVRGDSAAYFCASSPVHGTDTQYFGPGTRLTVL.

J is TRBJ1-3 and V is TRBV13; TCRdb's D gene call, TRBD1, goes unchecked for lack of DNA. The V gene's germline CDR1 is PRHDT and CDR2 FYEKMQ (reference sequence). The CDR3 spans 14 residues. This CDR3 reads CASSSRGIGNTIYF.

The chain joins TRBV5-1 to TRBJ2-7; TCRdb names TRBD1, which stays unverified in the absence of DNA. There are 13 residues in the CDR3. CDR1 and CDR2 (germline): SGHRS, YFSETQ. This chain's CDR3 is CASSSGQYYEQYF. Full variable domain (rest looked up from reference TRBV5-1 and TRBJ2-7): KAGVTQTPRYLIKTRGQQVTLSCSPISGHRSVSWYQQTPGQGLQFLFEYFSETQRNKGNFPGRFSGRQFSNSRSEMNVSTLELGDSALYLCASSSGQYYEQYFGPGTRLTVT.

The V and J genes are TRBV20-1 and TRBJ2-7; absent DNA, TCRdb's TRBD2 call cannot be checked. This CDR3 is 14 amino acids long. Looked up from germline, CDR1 is DFQATT and CDR2 is SNEGSKA (reference sequence). CDR3: CSARGLAGYYEQYF.

The chain joins TRBV6-6 to TRBJ2-7. The CDR3 is 14 amino acids. Germline loops: CDR1 MNHNY, CDR2 SVGAGI (reference sequence). The CDR3: CASLDTLGLYEQYF.

This chain's CDR3 is CASSFGKSNTGELFF. The J gene is TRBJ2-2, the V gene TRBV12-3 or TRBV12-4. The CDR3 is made up of 15 amino acids.

The chain recombines TRBV20-1 with TRBJ1-2; TCRdb picks TRBD1, but there is no DNA to check that call. The CDR3 consists of 15 residues. Germline loops: CDR1 DFQATT, CDR2 SNEGSKA (reference sequence). The CDR3 loop is CSARDLQEWGEGYTF.

The chain uses TRBV18 and TRBJ2-7; TCRdb's assignment of TRBD1 cannot be checked, as there is no DNA. The germline CDR1 and CDR2 sequences are KGHSH and LQKENI. The length of the CDR3 is 14 residues. The chain's CDR3 is CASSPGTRNYEQYF.

The chain couples TRBV5-4 to TRBJ1-1. The CDR3 spans 14 residues. The germline V gene has CDR1 SGHNT and CDR2 YYREEE (reference sequence). CDR3 region: CASSLVPGDTEAFF.

The rearrangement links TRBV11-2 to TRBJ2-1. Germline V gene lookup returns CDR1 SGHAT and CDR2 FQNNGV. The CDR3 contains 16 residues. CDR3 amino acids: CASSLDFSRSYNEQFF.

V gene TRBV6-1 combines with J gene TRBJ1-2; as DNA is missing, the TRBD1 call by TCRdb cannot be tested. Germline V gives CDR1 MNHNS, CDR2 SASEGT. CDR3 length: 12 residues. CDR3 in amino acids: CASRDTGYGYTF.

The chain recombines TRBV5-1 with TRBJ1-1; the D call from TCRdb, TRBD1, cannot be confirmed without DNA. Germline CDR1 is SGHRS and CDR2 is YFSETQ. The CDR3 totals 14 residues. This CDR3 is CASSTGQIGTEAFF.

This clonotype counts as medium-sized by frequency. This chain links TRBV10-3 with TRBJ2-3. Germline V lookup: CDR1 ENHRY, CDR2 SYGVKD. This CDR3 region has 13 residues. This chain's CDR3 is CAISEVSADTQYF.

The V gene is TRBV2, the J gene TRBJ2-5; TCRdb outputs TRBD2, but without DNA this stays unchecked. The germline CDR1 and CDR2 sequences are SNHLY and FYNNEI. The CDR3 extends over 16 amino acids. The CDR3 spells CASSEKLAGGLETQYF.

The chain uses TRBV5-1 and TRBJ2-7; the TCRdb D gene call, TRBD2, has no DNA to confirm it. This CDR3 region has 16 residues. Per germline, CDR1 SGHRS and CDR2 YFSETQ. The CDR3: CASSFLSGGDSYEQYF.

V and J are TRBV7-2 and TRBJ1-3. CDR1 is SGHTA and CDR2 is FQGNSA in the germline V gene. This CDR3 has 15 amino acids. The CDR3 is CASSSGPAFGNTIYF.

This chain links TRBV11-1 with TRBJ1-1; TCRdb selects TRBD1, and the lack of DNA leaves this call unchecked. This CDR3 comprises 15 residues. Looked up from germline, CDR1 is SGHAT and CDR2 is FQDESV (reference sequence). The CDR3 is CASSIQGAGDTEAFF.

The chain combines TRBV6-6 with TRBJ2-7; TCRdb gives TRBD2 as the D gene, but with no DNA this cannot be confirmed. Germline V gene lookup returns CDR1 MNHNY and CDR2 SVGAGI (reference sequence). The CDR3 sequence is 14 residues long. CDR3 residues: CATATSGRIYEQYF.

The CDR3 here is CASSFQTRNEQFF. This sequence joins TRBV7-6 and TRBJ2-1. The CDR3 loop spans 13 amino acids. Germline loops: CDR1 SGHVS, CDR2 FNYEAQ.

The chain couples TRBV3-1 to TRBJ2-6; the TCRdb D gene call, TRBD1, has no DNA to confirm it. The CDR3 consists of 16 residues. Germline V lookup: CDR1 LGHDT, CDR2 YNNKEL (reference sequence). The CDR3 reads CASSRRSGGRANVLTF.

The chain has TRBV3-1 and TRBJ1-4; TCRdb indicates TRBD1, and absent DNA this call remains unverified. Germline lookup yields CDR1 LGHDT and CDR2 YNNKEL (reference sequence). The CDR3 runs to 11 residues. The CDR3 protein is CASSQDRDILF.

This chain links TRBV10-3 with TRBJ2-1; TCRdb gives TRBD1 as the D gene, but with no DNA this cannot be confirmed. Germline CDR1 ENHRY, CDR2 SYGVKD. The CDR3 runs 16 residues. CDR3 residues: CAISEGAGQGAAEQFF.

V and J are TRBV28 and TRBJ2-3. The germline V gene encodes CDR1 MDHEN and CDR2 SYDVKM. CDR3 size: 15 residues. The CDR3 region is CASSFQSQSTDTQYF.

The V call is TRBV10-3, the J call TRBJ2-1; checking the TCRdb D call of TRBD2 is not possible without DNA. Germline CDR1 reads ENHRY; CDR2 reads SYGVKD. The CDR3 is 13 amino acids. The CDR3 protein is CAIRDGLAYEQFF.